The clone carrying this TCR beta chain was recorded a few times. This sample was taken from a study of T-cell reconstitution after alpha-beta-depleted transplantation in children. The authors prepared the TCRbeta library with unique molecular identifiers. TCRdb recomputed calls from the PCR reads with MiXCR, one row per CDR3 protein. The table lists around 200,000 distinct CDR3 sequences, more than 6.5% of them singletons. The receptor's source is a human donor who donated a stem cell graft to a child with Wiskott-Aldrich syndrome. Material: PBMCs from the stem cell graft donor, obtained from the stem cell graft.

CDR3 region: CSASKGRGSYNEQFF. The CDR3 DNA is TGCAGTGCCTCTAAGGGACGGGGATCCTACAATGAGCAGTTCTTC. The chain carries TRBV20-1 and TRBJ2-1, with D possibly called TRBD1 or TRBD2 (5 bases each). Germline V gene data show CDR1 as DFQATT and CDR2 as SNEGSKA (reference sequence). V shed 6 bases and J shed 1 base, with 16 bases lying between them. The CDR3 consists of 15 residues.